The 20 T cell receptor beta chains given below trace back to one sample, sequenced in a study of shared clonotypes between healthy human individuals. The assay was immunoSEQ multiplex PCR, and TCRdb's table has in-frame clones only and misses some. Of under 1,100,000 clones in the sample, about 80% were seen once. The sequenced material came from memory CD4+ T cells from PBMCs. Subset defined: CD45RA-negative fraction. These receptors came from a man between 18 and 35 years old in good health. Some clones in this sample may be carry-over from other donors' samples.

The genes are TRBV6-6 and TRBJ2-7, with TRBD2 matching over 9 bases. Germline V gene lookup returns CDR1 MNHNY and CDR2 SVGAGI (reference sequence). V lost 4 bases to trimming and J lost 4 bases; unmatched junction nucleotides: 5. This CDR3 region has 14 residues. The CDR3 bases are TGTGCCAGCAGTTCCCCCCTAGCGGGGTACGAGCAGTACTTC. It codes for CASSSPLAGYEQYF.

This clone was detected ten times or more. The sample holds other DNA sequences that translate to the same CDR3. The rearrangement joins TRBV7-9 to TRBJ1-1; D call uncertain. The length of the CDR3 is 13 residues. Trimming took 6 bases from V and 0 from J, leaving 8 bases between them. Germline values: CDR1 SEHNR, CDR2 FQNEAQ (reference sequence). CDR3 coding DNA: TGTGCCAGCAGTAGCAAGCTGAACACTGAAGCTTTCTTT. It codes for CASSSKLNTEAFF.

The chain employs TRBV2 and TRBJ2-5, with 8 bases aligning to TRBD1. This CDR3 contains 14 residues. From germline, CDR1 is SNHLY and CDR2 FYNNEI. V shed 6 bases, J shed 4 bases, and the junction held 7 bases outside the gene matches. The CDR3 DNA follows: TGTGCCAGCAGAGTCACAGGGGGATCAGAGACCCAGTACTTC. Protein sequence: CASRVTGGSETQYF. Together with reference TRBV2 and TRBJ2-5, the CDR3 gives the full variable domain: EPEVTQTPSHQVTQMGQEVILRCVPISNHLYFYWYRQILGQKVEFLVSFYNNEISEKSEIFDDQFSVERPDGSNFTLKIRSTKLEDSAMYFCASRVTGGSETQYFGPGTRLLVL.

The chain has TRBV5-1 and TRBJ2-7; tentatively, D is TRBD2 (5 bases). Germline CDR1 SGHRS, CDR2 YFSETQ. The CDR3 consists of 16 residues. Trimming cost V 6 bases and J 1 base, with 20 bases left between them. The CDR3 sequence is CASTPGRAENSYEQYF. The CDR3 nucleotides read TGCGCCAGCACCCCCGGTCGAGCGGAGAATTCCTACGAGCAGTACTTC.

The chain couples TRBV4-3 to TRBJ1-1, with a possible D match to TRBD1 (6 bases). This CDR3 is 15 amino acids long. Germline CDR1 and CDR2: LGHNA and YSLEER. V was clipped by 1 base and J by 1 base, with 10 bases between them. CDR3: CASSQGRQENTEAFF. The CDR3 region has the DNA TGCGCCAGCAGCCAAGGGAGACAGGAGAACACTGAAGCTTTCTTT.

The V gene is TRBV5-6, the J gene TRBJ2-1; D unresolved. CDR1 is SGHDT and CDR2 is YYEEEE in the germline V gene. Deletions cut 2 bases from V and 10 bases from J, with 13 bases between. The CDR3 runs to 13 residues. This CDR3 reads CASSFSGAHEQFF. The CDR3 bases are TGTGCCAGCAGCTTTAGTGGAGCCCACGAGCAGTTCTTC.

The chain has TRBV6-1 and TRBJ2-3, with D tentatively TRBD1 (6 bases). Trimming removed 0 bases at V and 4 bases at J, with 11 bases between. This CDR3 region has 15 residues. Germline V gene data show CDR1 as MNHNS and CDR2 as SASEGT. DNA of the CDR3: TGTGCCAGCAGTGAAGCGAGGACAGTCTCAGATACGCAGTATTTT. This gives the protein CASSEARTVSDTQYF.

This clone was detected ten times or more. The sample contains more than one DNA sequence encoding this CDR3. The rearrangement links TRBV18 to TRBJ2-3, with D unclear. This CDR3 spans 13 amino acids. Trimming left V 3 bases short and J 3 bases short, with 7 bases between. Germline V lookup: CDR1 KGHSH, CDR2 LQKENI. The CDR3 protein is CASSPALTDTQYF. For the CDR3, the DNA is TGTGCCAGCTCACCGGCCCTAACAGATACGCAGTATTTT. Looking up the rest from reference TRBV18 and TRBJ2-3 gives the full variable domain: NAGVMQNPRHLVRRRGQEARLRCSPMKGHSHVYWYRQLPEEGLKFMVYLQKENIIDESGMPKERFSAEFPKEGPSILRIQQVVRGDSAAYFCASSPALTDTQYFGPGTRLTVL.

The chain has TRBV4-2 and TRBJ2-1, with D hard to call. This CDR3 is 16 amino acids long. The germline CDR1 and CDR2 sequences are LGHNA and YNFKEQ. V was clipped by 0 bases and J by 6 bases, with 15 bases between them. CDR3 amino acids: CASSQDPGYAFNEQFF. The CDR3 DNA follows: TGTGCCAGCAGCCAAGATCCCGGGTACGCATTCAATGAGCAGTTCTTC.

V gene TRBV2 combines with J gene TRBJ2-7, with 8 nucleotides matching TRBD1. V shed 11 bases, J shed 4 bases, and the junction held 7 bases outside the gene matches. Germline CDR1 SNHLY, CDR2 FYNNEI. CDR3 size: 12 residues. The chain's CDR3 is CAGRQGTYEQYF. The CDR3 coding sequence is TGTGCCGGCCGACAGGGGACGTACGAGCAGTACTTC.

This rearrangement joins TRBV7-9 to TRBJ1-4; TRBD1 matches at 7 bases. The CDR3 consists of 16 residues. V dropped 2 bases and J dropped 4; count of bases not matched to a gene: 7. CDR1 and CDR2 from the germline V gene are SEHNR and FQNEAQ (reference sequence). Written as DNA, the CDR3 is TGTGCCAGCAGCTTATGGCGGGGGGACAGTAATGAAAAACTGTTTTTT. Translated, it gives CASSLWRGDSNEKLFF.

J is TRBJ1-3 and V is TRBV28; TRBD1 might be the D (5 bases). V gave up 5 bases and J gave up 0 bases, with 14 bases separating them. This CDR3 spans 16 amino acids. Germline CDR1 is MDHEN and CDR2 is SYDVKM. The CDR3 DNA reads TGTGCCAGCAGTGGGGGAGGGAGCGGCTCTGGAAACACCATATATTTT. It is translated as CASSGGGSGSGNTIYF.

The chain joins TRBV5-4 to TRBJ2-5; the D gene is possibly TRBD2 (7 bases). Looked up from germline, CDR1 is SGHNT and CDR2 is YYREEE (reference sequence). The CDR3 spans 15 residues. V shed 2 bases and J shed 4 bases, with 15 bases lying between them. CDR3 coding DNA: TGTGCCAGCAGCTTTATTTACGGGGGGCGAGAGACCCAGTACTTC. It encodes CASSFIYGGRETQYF.

The CDR3 region is CARSFVGKDPEETQYF. CDR3 in DNA: TGTGCCAGAAGCTTTGTCGGCAAAGACCCCGAAGAGACCCAGTACTTC. The gene calls are TRBV5-3 and TRBJ2-5; no clear D. TRBV5-3 counts as an open reading frame of uncertain function. This CDR3 is 16 amino acids long. Trimming pared 2 bases from V and 3 bases from J, leaving 17 bases between.

V is TRBV18 and J is TRBJ2-7; 12 bases are shared with TRBD2. Trimming cost V 6 bases and J 4 bases; bases outside gene matches: 4. Germline-derived CDR1 and CDR2 are KGHSH and LQKENI. The length of the CDR3 is 14 residues. The CDR3 spells CASSRTSGKYEQYF. The CDR3 bases are TGTGCCAGCTCCCGGACTAGCGGGAAATACGAGCAGTACTTC.

The genes are TRBV21-1 and TRBJ2-2; the table names TRBD1, a call not compared with the DNA. TRBV21-1 is reported as a pseudogene. The CDR3 length is 13 residues. The CDR3 reads CASGTGHTGELFF. CDR3 nucleotides: TGTGCCAGCGGGACAGGGCACACCGGGGAGCTGTTTTTT.

This clone has only a few counts. The chain uses TRBV19 and TRBJ1-2; 9 bases fit TRBD1. The CDR3 length is 15 residues. V was clipped by 3 bases and J by 5 bases; unmatched bases: 7. Germline V CDR1 and CDR2: LNHDA, SQIVND (reference sequence). CDR3 region: CASSIVGQGRYGYTF. The CDR3 bases are TGTGCCAGTAGTATTGTGGGACAGGGACGATATGGCTACACCTTC.

V and J are TRBV2 and TRBJ2-3; unclear D gene. V was pared by 5 bases and J by 0 bases, with 6 bases between. The CDR3 is 13 residues long. Per germline, CDR1 SNHLY and CDR2 FYNNEI. The CDR3 bases are TGTGCCAGCAGTTTAACTAGCACAGATACGCAGTATTTT. It specifies CASSLTSTDTQYF. Full variable domain (missing parts from reference TRBV2 and TRBJ2-3): EPEVTQTPSHQVTQMGQEVILRCVPISNHLYFYWYRQILGQKVEFLVSFYNNEISEKSEIFDDQFSVERPDGSNFTLKIRSTKLEDSAMYFCASSLTSTDTQYFGPGTRLTVL.

The V gene is TRBV10-3, the J gene TRBJ2-6; D is perhaps TRBD1 or TRBD2 (5 bases each). From germline, CDR1 is ENHRY and CDR2 SYGVKD. This CDR3 is 16 amino acids long. V lost 4 bases, J lost 2 bases, and 12 bases lay in between. CDR3 sequence: CAISGMGDPGANVLTF. The CDR3 bases are TGTGCCATCAGTGGAATGGGGGACCCTGGGGCCAACGTCCTGACTTTC.

This clone was counted between two and nine times. This chain joins TRBV5-1 and TRBJ2-7; D tentatively reads TRBD1 or TRBD2 (5 bases each). Germline CDR1 and CDR2: SGHRS and YFSETQ. The CDR3 extends over 17 amino acids. The V and J ends lost 1 base and 5 bases respectively, with 22 bases between them. The CDR3 DNA follows: TGCGCCAGCAGCTTGTCAGGGCGGGCTAGCCCCCGGGACGAGCAGTACTTC. Protein: CASSLSGRASPRDEQYF.